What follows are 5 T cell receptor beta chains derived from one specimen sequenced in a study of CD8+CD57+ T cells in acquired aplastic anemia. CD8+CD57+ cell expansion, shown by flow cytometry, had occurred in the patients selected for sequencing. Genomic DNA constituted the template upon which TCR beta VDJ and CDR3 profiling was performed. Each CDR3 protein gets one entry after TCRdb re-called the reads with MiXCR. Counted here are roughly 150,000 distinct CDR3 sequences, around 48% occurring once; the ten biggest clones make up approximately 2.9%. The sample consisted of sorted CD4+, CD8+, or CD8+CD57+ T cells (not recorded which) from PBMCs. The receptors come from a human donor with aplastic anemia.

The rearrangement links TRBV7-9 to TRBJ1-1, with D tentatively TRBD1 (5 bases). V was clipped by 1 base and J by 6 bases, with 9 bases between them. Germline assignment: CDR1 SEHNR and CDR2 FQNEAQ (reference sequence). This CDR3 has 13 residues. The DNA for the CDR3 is TGTGCCAGCAGCTTAGGACAGCTGGCTGAAGCTTTCTTT. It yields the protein CASSLGQLAEAFF.

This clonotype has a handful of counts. The CDR3 sequence is CASSVRDSDYEQYF. In DNA form, the CDR3 reads TGTGCCAGTAGTGTCCGGGACAGTGACTACGAGCAGTACTTC. This chain joins TRBV19 and TRBJ2-7; 7 bases are a match to TRBD1. CDR3 size: 14 residues. CDR1 LNHDA and CDR2 SQIVND come from the germline V gene (reference sequence). Trimming at V came to 5 bases and at J to 3 bases, leaving 7 bases not matched to a gene.

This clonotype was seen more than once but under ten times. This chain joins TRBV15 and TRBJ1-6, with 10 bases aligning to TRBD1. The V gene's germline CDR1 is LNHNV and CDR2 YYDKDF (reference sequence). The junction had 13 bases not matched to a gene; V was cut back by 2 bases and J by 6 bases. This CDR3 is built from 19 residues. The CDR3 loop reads CATSRFLGSRDRGNSPLHF. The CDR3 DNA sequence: TGTGCCACCAGCAGATTCCTCGGTAGCCGGGACAGGGGTAATTCACCCCTCCACTTT.

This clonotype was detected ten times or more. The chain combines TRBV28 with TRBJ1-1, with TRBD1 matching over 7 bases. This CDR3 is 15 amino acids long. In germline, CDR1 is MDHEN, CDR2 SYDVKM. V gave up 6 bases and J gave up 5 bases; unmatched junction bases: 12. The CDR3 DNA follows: TGTGCCAGCAGCAACCACGGGACAGTGGGAACTGAAGCTTTCTTT. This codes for CASSNHGTVGTEAFF.

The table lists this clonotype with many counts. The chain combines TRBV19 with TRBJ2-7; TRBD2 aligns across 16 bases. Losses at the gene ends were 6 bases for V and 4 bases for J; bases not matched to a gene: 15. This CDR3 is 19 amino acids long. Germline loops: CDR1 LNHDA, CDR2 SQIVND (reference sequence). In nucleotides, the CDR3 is TGTGCCAGTAGCCGGTCGACGGGACTAGCGGGAGGGGCGGGTTACGAGCAGTACTTC. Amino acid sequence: CASSRSTGLAGGAGYEQYF.